This T cell receptor (beta chain) was profiled in a study of pediatric ulcerative colitis. Study-level results: Acute severe colitis showed lower rectal diversity from clonal expansions. Blood samples from a couple of patients yielded substantially fewer templates and were excluded from blood-rectal overlap analysis. All ulcerative colitis patients, but no controls, carried two rectal clonotypes.

The assay was run at survey level. Sequencing was performed with immunoSEQ multiplex PCR; in TCRdb, only in-frame clones are kept and a portion is missing. The sample records fewer than 45,000 clones, over 65% being singletons. Points on this clone: Antigen specificity is unknown.

The CDR3 totals 14 residues. The germline V gene has CDR1 SNHLY and CDR2 FYNNEI. V dropped 7 bases and J dropped 6; count of bases not matched to a gene: 8. Sequenced sample: blood. The gene calls are TRBV2 and TRBJ2-4, with 8 bases that match TRBD2. This clonotype originated in a girl between 5 and 17 years old with moderate ulcerative colitis. CDR3 coding DNA: TGTGCCAGCATCCTTGGACTAGCAGGAAACATTCAGTACTTC. This gives the protein CASILGLAGNIQYF.